This record looks at one T cell receptor beta chain sequence and its context. As yet, its antigen is unknown. This CDR3 region has 14 residues. Germline assignment: CDR1 SGDLS and CDR2 YYNGEE. V was cut by 0 bases and J by 8 bases, with 12 bases left in between. This record comes from a study of cytomegalovirus exposure and HLA in healthy donors. The study's findings and limits: Immune exposure was documented only through CMV serostatus.

13 Jbeta primers and 60 Vbeta primers were used for the PCR. Data came from immunoSEQ multiplex PCR; TCRdb stores just in-frame clones and leaves some out. The sample records 99,000 or so clones, roughly two thirds being singletons. This sequence originates from a man aged 30 to 39 in good health and CMV-seronegative. The sample taken for sequencing was PBMCs. This rearrangement joins TRBV9 to TRBJ1-3; D is possibly TRBD1 (5 bases). CDR3 sequence (DNA): TGTGCCAGCAGCGTAGATCACGCGGGGGACACCATATATTTT. Its protein is CASSVDHAGDTIYF. Full variable domain (remainder filled in from reference TRBV9 and TRBJ1-3): DSGVTQTPKHLITATGQRVTLRCSPRSGDLSVYWYQQSLDQGLQFLIQYYNGEERAKGNILERFSAQQFPDLHSELNLSSLELGDSALYFCASSVDHAGDTIYFGEGSWLTVV.